The 5 T cell receptor beta chains presented below share a single source sample, sequenced in a study of T cell clonotyping in hematopoietic cell transplantation. Assay used: immunoSEQ multiplex PCR; TCRdb lists only in-frame clones, some missing. The table includes about 5,700 clones, 75% to 85% detected once. The specimen comprised PBMCs, sampled 100 days after allogeneic stem cell transplant. These receptors were collected from a male patient in his fifties or sixties who had an allogeneic stem cell transplant from an unrelated donor, so the T cells may come from the graft donor. Some clones in this sample may be carry-over from other donors' samples.

V usage is TRBV19 and J usage is TRBJ1-5; D call uncertain. From germline, CDR1 is LNHDA and CDR2 SQIVND (reference sequence). Trimming cost V 3 bases and J 4 bases, with 13 bases left between them. The CDR3 totals 15 residues. CDR3 nucleotides: TGTGCCAGTAGTATTGGCCAAGCGGTAAATCAGCCCCAGCATTTT. As protein: CASSIGQAVNQPQHF. The whole variable domain, filled in from reference TRBV19 and TRBJ1-5, reads DGGITQSPKYLFRKEGQNVTLSCEQNLNHDAMYWYRQDPGQGLRLIYYSQIVNDFQKGDIAEGYSVSREKKESFPLTVTSAQKNPTAFYLCASSIGQAVNQPQHFGDGTRLSIL.

This rearrangement joins TRBV5-1 to TRBJ2-5, with 13 positions matching TRBD2. Germline CDR1 reads SGHRS; CDR2 reads YFSETQ. This CDR3 region has 16 residues. V gave up 4 bases and J gave up 4 bases; unmatched junction bases: 7. In DNA form, the CDR3 reads TGCGCCAGCAGCAAAACTAGCGGGGGGGTCGGAGAGACCCAGTACTTC. This gives the protein CASSKTSGGVGETQYF. The entire variable domain, with the rest obtained from reference TRBV5-1 and TRBJ2-5, is as follows: KAGVTQTPRYLIKTRGQQVTLSCSPISGHRSVSWYQQTPGQGLQFLFEYFSETQRNKGNFPGRFSGRQFSNSRSEMNVSTLELGDSALYLCASSKTSGGVGETQYFGPGTRLLVL.

The chain couples TRBV14 to TRBJ1-5; the D gene is possibly TRBD1 (5 bases). The CDR3 length is 12 residues. V lost 5 bases, J lost 4 bases, and 6 bases lay in between. Germline assignment: CDR1 SGHDN and CDR2 FVKESK. The CDR3 region has the DNA TGTGCCAGCAGCAGGGGTAATCAGCCCCAGCATTTT. It encodes CASSRGNQPQHF.

This clone was seen just once. V gene TRBV7-2 combines with J gene TRBJ2-3, with D unclear. V dropped 4 bases and J dropped 2 bases, with 1 base sitting between them. The CDR3 contains 11 residues. Germline CDR1 SGHTA, CDR2 FQGNSA. The CDR3 DNA reads as TGTGCCAGCAGCTCCACAGATACGCAGTATTTT. Residues: CASSSTDTQYF.

The chain uses TRBV6-5 and TRBJ1-2; D is unclear. Germline CDR1 reads MNHEY; CDR2 reads SVGAGI. The CDR3 length is 15 residues. Between the trimmed V and J ends, which lost 7 bases and 3 bases, there was a span of 18 bases. CDR3 sequence reads: CASTVTGGRDYGYTF. CDR3 nucleotide sequence: TGTGCCAGCACTGTCACGGGTGGCAGAGACTATGGCTACACCTTC.